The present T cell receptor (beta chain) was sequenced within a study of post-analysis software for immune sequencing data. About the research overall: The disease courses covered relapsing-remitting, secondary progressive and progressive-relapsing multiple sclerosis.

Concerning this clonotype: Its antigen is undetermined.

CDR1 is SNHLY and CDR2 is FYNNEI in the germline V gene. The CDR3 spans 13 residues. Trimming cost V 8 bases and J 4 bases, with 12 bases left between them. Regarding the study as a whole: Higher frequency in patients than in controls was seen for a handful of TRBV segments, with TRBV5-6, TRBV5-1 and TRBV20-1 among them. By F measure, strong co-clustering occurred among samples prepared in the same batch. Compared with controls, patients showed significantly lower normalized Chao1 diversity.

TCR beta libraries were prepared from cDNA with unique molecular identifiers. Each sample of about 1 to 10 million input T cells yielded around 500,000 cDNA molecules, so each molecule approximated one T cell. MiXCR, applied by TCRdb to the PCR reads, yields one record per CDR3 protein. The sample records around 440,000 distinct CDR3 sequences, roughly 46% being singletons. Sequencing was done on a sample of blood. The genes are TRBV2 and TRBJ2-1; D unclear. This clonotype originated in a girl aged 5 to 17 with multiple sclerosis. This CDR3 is CASEAAAYNEQFF. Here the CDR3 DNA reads TGTGCCAGCGAGGCGGCAGCTTACAATGAGCAGTTCTTC.